This T cell receptor beta chain was retrieved from a study of blood T cell repertoires in COVID-19. Across the whole study: Sites in the United States, Italy and Spain provided acute and convalescent COVID-19 samples. PBMCs, B-cell-depleted T cells, or T cells provided the cDNA or gDNA that made up the material.

As originally analysed: Counts of nucleated cells, estimated from reference gene primer amplification, were obtained. The table came from immunoSEQ multiplex PCR; TCRdb's copy has only in-frame clones and leaves some out. The V and J calls and clone size were taken over from that table, and D and trimming were inferred from the DNA. The sample has 120,000 to 150,000 clones, approximately 88% seen once; the top ten hold 4.5% to 7%. Participant-given clinical history determined each cohort assignment. CDR3 size: 15 residues. V shed 4 bases and J shed 0 bases, with 11 bases lying between them. Germline V gene sequence: CDR1 SGHRS, CDR2 YFSETQ.

The rearrangement links TRBV5-1 to TRBJ2-1; D is perhaps TRBD2 (5 bases). The clonotype comes from a man aged 35 to 55 with acute COVID-19. Sequenced input: PBMCs or T cells enriched from blood (not recorded which). In DNA, the CDR3 is TGCGCCAGCAGCGCGTCGGCGGGCTCCTACAATGAGCAGTTCTTC. As protein: CASSASAGSYNEQFF.